The sequence of this T cell receptor beta chain was determined in a study of shared clonotypes between healthy human individuals. Assay used: immunoSEQ multiplex PCR; TCRdb lists only in-frame clones, some missing. The sample lists hundreds of thousands of clones, roughly 95% occurring once. The CDR3 extends over 16 amino acids. With 1 base clipped from V and 2 bases from J, the junction kept 3 bases outside the gene matches. Germline-derived CDR1 and CDR2 are SNHLY and FYNNEI. Study outcomes and limitations: Around 5% of naive CD4 clonotypes were common to several donors. Donors were few, which limited the genetic and exposure-history diversity represented. Generally, estimated richness proved larger in naive subsets than it did in memory subsets.

Details on this clone: Antigen specificity is unknown.

Naive CD8 cells were CD45RO-negative, positively selected for CCR7, excluding terminally differentiated effector memory CD45RA+ cells. The rearrangement links TRBV2 to TRBJ2-7; TRBD2 matches at 12 bases. Sequencing used naive CD8+ T cells sorted from blood. This TCR was recovered from a woman between 25 and 40 years old in good health. CDR3 coding DNA: TGTGCCAGCAGTGAAGGACTAGCGGGAGAAACCTACGAGCAGTACTTC. It is translated as CASSEGLAGETYEQYF.